The clone carrying this TCR beta chain was counted a few times. The data belong to a study of human T cells and chemical hapten exposure. Library construction involved attaching unique molecular identifiers to individual cDNA molecules, which allowed quantitative, reproducible TCR counting. TCRdb processed the RACE reads anew with MiXCR; each CDR3 protein has one entry. Seen here are 300,000 to 450,000 distinct CDR3 sequences, around 5% observed once, and the top ten hold around 2%. Regarding time point: patch test 1, 2 weeks after DPC sensitization. The treatment: therapeutic diphenylcyclopropenone sensitization with weekly scalp DPC. The germline gives CDR1 SGHNT, CDR2 YYREEE (reference sequence). The CDR3 is 14 amino acids. The germline V and J ends were trimmed by 3 bases and 4 bases, with 13 bases remaining between them.

Specimen: whole blood, collected in connection with sensitization to the hapten diphenylcyclopropenone (DPC). The source of this sequence is a woman aged 45 to 65 with alopecia areata. Some clones in this sample may be carry-over from other donors' samples. This chain links TRBV5-4 with TRBJ1-2; D is possibly TRBD1 (6 bases). The CDR3 DNA reads TGTGCCAGCAGCTCACGGGGGGCTTCCTATGGCTACACCTTC. It encodes CASSSRGASYGYTF.